This T cell receptor beta chain stems from a study of human T cells and chemical hapten exposure. Study background: Variation in per-sample TCR yields came mainly from small pooled library volume differences.

CDR3 length: 18 amino acids. The germline V gene encodes CDR1 MDHEN and CDR2 SYDVKM. Unmatched junction bases numbered 17, after V lost 6 bases and J lost 5 bases. Study results and caveats: Following DPC sensitization, TCRs present above 1 in 1000 frequency showed no change.

Each CDR3 protein gets one entry after TCRdb re-called the RACE reads with MiXCR. This sample yields 30,000 to 40,000 distinct CDR3 sequences, of which around 5.5% are seen a single time; roughly 13% belongs to the top ten. There are many counts of this clonotype. Its antigen remains unknown. Time point given: healthy volunteer bleed at 6 weeks. Total RNA came from unfractionated whole blood. Sequenced material: whole blood. This rearrangement joins TRBV28 to TRBJ1-5; 9 bases are shared with TRBD1. This sequence was found in a human donor in good health. Some clones in this sample may be carry-over from other donors' samples. The CDR3 nucleotides read TGTGCCAGCAGCAATTGGGGGGTCGGACAGGGGAAATATCAGCCCCAGCATTTT. It encodes CASSNWGVGQGKYQPQHF.